The 11 T cell receptor beta chains below come from one sample, sequenced in a study of technical replicates of blood from a few donors. The data were produced by immunoSEQ multiplex PCR, yet TCRdb's version contains in-frame clones alone and is incomplete. The sample records tens of thousands of clones, roughly 94% being singletons. Sequenced: T cells isolated from PBMCs. These receptors came from a human donor in good health.

For the CDR3, the DNA is TGTGCCAGTAGTCGGACAGGGGGATTGAATCAGCCCCAGCATTTT. Translated: CASSRTGGLNQPQHF. The V gene is TRBV19, the J gene TRBJ1-5, with TRBD1 matching 10 bases. Trimming at V came to 5 bases and at J to 4 bases, leaving 5 bases not matched to a gene. The CDR3 runs 15 residues. Germline CDR1 and CDR2: LNHDA and SQIVND (reference sequence).

The chain carries TRBV2 and TRBJ2-1, with D tentatively TRBD1 (6 bases). Germline assignment: CDR1 SNHLY and CDR2 FYNNEI. Trimming took off 6 bases at V and 6 bases at J, with 12 bases between the two ends. The CDR3 contains 13 residues. The CDR3 DNA reads as TGTGCCAGCAGGATGGACAGAACCAATGAGCAGTTCTTC. Translation gives CASRMDRTNEQFF.

The V and J genes are TRBV20-1 and TRBJ2-7; D is possibly TRBD1 (5 bases). V was clipped by 7 bases and J by 2 bases, with 9 bases between them. The CDR3 contains 11 residues. Germline loops: CDR1 DFQATT, CDR2 SNEGSKA (reference sequence). CDR3 nucleotides: TGCAGTGGGCTAGGGGCCTACGAGCAGTACTTC. Its protein product is CSGLGAYEQYF.

The chain links TRBV2 to TRBJ2-5; 13 bases fit TRBD2. Germline V CDR1 and CDR2: SNHLY, FYNNEI. V gave up 8 bases and J gave up 4 bases; unmatched junction bases: 16. The CDR3 is 18 amino acids. The CDR3 protein is CASVIGTSGTGRGETQYF. The CDR3 bases are TGTGCCAGCGTGATTGGGACTAGCGGGACCGGTAGGGGAGAGACCCAGTACTTC.

V usage is TRBV6-6 and J usage is TRBJ2-3; 9 positions agree with TRBD2. J gave up 1 base and V 7 bases, and 9 bases lay outside the gene matches. Per germline, CDR1 MNHNY and CDR2 SVGAGI (reference sequence). CDR3 length: 16 amino acids. The CDR3 bases are TGTGCCAGCAATCCCCGGGAGCGGGGGGGCACAGATACGCAGTATTTT. This translates into CASNPRERGGTDTQYF.

This clone was detected once. The chain has TRBV5-6 and TRBJ2-1; no clear D gene. The V end lost 2 bases, the J end lost 5 bases, and 2 bases lay between the germline ends. Germline CDR1 is SGHDT and CDR2 is YYEEEE. The CDR3 length is 11 residues. Written as DNA, the CDR3 is TGTGCCAGCAGCTTCAACAATGAGCAGTTCTTC. As protein: CASSFNNEQFF.

J is TRBJ2-7 and V is TRBV7-2; D call uncertain. The CDR3 runs to 12 residues. The V and J ends lost 4 bases and 0 bases respectively, with 4 bases between them. Germline CDR1 SGHTA, CDR2 FQGNSA. CDR3 residues: CASSSSSYEQYF. The CDR3 DNA follows: TGTGCCAGCAGCTCCAGCTCCTACGAGCAGTACTTC.

The gene calls are TRBV28 and TRBJ2-7; no reliable D call. Trimming cost V 1 base and J 3 bases, with 4 bases left between them. The CDR3 sequence is 12 residues long. The germline gives CDR1 MDHEN, CDR2 SYDVKM. CDR3 nucleotide sequence: TGTGCCAGCAGTTTATCGGGCTACGAGCAGTACTTC. Amino acids: CASSLSGYEQYF.

This sequence joins TRBV29-1 and TRBJ2-5, with 11 nucleotides matching TRBD2. With V trimmed by 4 bases and J by 5 bases, 6 bases remained unmatched. The CDR3 contains 14 residues. Germline V gene lookup returns CDR1 SQVTM and CDR2 ANQGSEA. The CDR3 region is CSVGLSGRGETQYF. CDR3 nucleotides: TGCAGCGTTGGCCTTAGCGGGAGGGGTGAGACCCAGTACTTC.

The chain couples TRBV9 to TRBJ2-1; no clear D. The CDR3 consists of 15 residues. CDR1 is SGDLS and CDR2 is YYNGEE in the germline V gene. V lost 3 bases and J lost 1, with 11 bases in between. DNA for the CDR3: TGTGCCAGCAGCGCAGCGAGTGGTTCCTACAATGAGCAGTTCTTC. Translating it yields CASSAASGSYNEQFF.

The sample holds one count of this clone. The chain carries TRBV27 and TRBJ1-1, with TRBD1 matching over 7 bases. V lost 2 bases and J lost 8; bases outside the gene matches: 5. Germline V gives CDR1 MNHEY, CDR2 SMNVEV (reference sequence). The CDR3 is made up of 13 amino acids. As DNA, the CDR3 is TGTGCCAGCAGTTTACTAGGGGGCGAGGAAGCTTTCTTT. It specifies CASSLLGGEEAFF.